A single sample is the source of the 3 T cell receptor beta chains below, sequenced in a study of beta chain features in type 1 diabetes. Overall study findings and caveats: Shorter TCRB CDR3s, moderately but significantly so, were found in Type 1 diabetes patients in all four CD4+ subsets.

Expressed TCRB transcripts were sequenced because the isolated RNA had all been reverse transcribed beforehand. TCRdb keeps only in-frame clones here, not all; method: immunoSEQ multiplex PCR. Seen here are 600,000 or so clones, around 11% observed once, and the top ten hold more than 0.1%. These receptors' antigens are unknown. The sample was naive CD4+ T cells from blood. The receptors were sampled from a man younger than 40 with type 1 diabetes.

The chain couples TRBV6-1 to TRBJ1-6, with 7 bases identical to TRBD1. CDR1 MNHNS and CDR2 SASEGT come from the germline V gene. V lost 7 bases, J lost 7 bases, and 10 bases stayed unmatched. The CDR3 covers 15 residues. DNA for the CDR3: TGTGCCAGCACCGAAACGACAGGGAGGAATTCACCCCTCCACTTT. Amino acids: CASTETTGRNSPLHF.

This clone has more than one count but fewer than ten. This sequence joins TRBV19 and TRBJ2-1; D may be TRBD2 (6 bases). V lost 5 bases to trimming and J lost 3 bases, with 17 bases between them. The CDR3 covers 16 residues. Looked up from germline, CDR1 is LNHDA and CDR2 is SQIVND (reference sequence). DNA for the CDR3: TGTGCCAGTAGTCCGGGCGGCGGGGAACTCTACAATGAGCAGTTCTTC. Translating it yields CASSPGGGELYNEQFF.

V and J are TRBV15 and TRBJ2-3; the match to TRBD1 covers 8 bases. Losses at the gene ends were 1 base for V and 3 bases for J; bases not matched to a gene: 9. In germline, CDR1 is LNHNV, CDR2 YYDKDF (reference sequence). The length of the CDR3 is 17 residues. CDR3 sequence reads: CATSRGLIGDRTDTQYF. The CDR3 nucleotides read TGTGCCACCAGCAGAGGCTTGATCGGGGACAGGACAGATACGCAGTATTTT. Together with reference TRBV15 and TRBJ2-3, the CDR3 gives the full variable domain: DAMVIQNPRYQVTQFGKPVTLSCSQTLNHNVMYWYQQKSSQAPKLLFHYYDKDFNNEADTPDNFQSRRPNTSFCFLDIRSPGLGDTAMYLCATSRGLIGDRTDTQYFGPGTRLTVL.